This T cell receptor (beta chain) derives from a study of shared clonotypes between healthy human individuals. V shed 1 base and J 7 bases; nucleotides not matched to a gene: 5. Germline assignment: CDR1 SGHVS and CDR2 FQNEAQ. The CDR3 sequence is 15 residues long. Method: immunoSEQ multiplex PCR; TCRdb's copy keeps in-frame clones and lacks some. The table lists roughly 2.6 million clones, more than 90% of them singletons. Sequences were obtained from naive CD4+ T cells sorted from blood. Subset specified: CD45RA+ positively selected. The clonotype originates from a man younger than 35 in good health. V and J are TRBV7-8 and TRBJ2-2; 8 bases are shared with TRBD2. CDR3 nucleotides: TGTGCCAGCAGCTTAGGAGCGGGGGCAATCGGGGAGCTGTTTTTT. It translates to CASSLGAGAIGELFF.